The T cell receptor beta chain under discussion was sequenced for a study of OX40 agonist ivuxolimab in advanced cancers. Whole-study context: An agonistic anti-OX40 (CD134) antibody, ivuxolimab, was used to treat the patients. Partial responses were recorded for three patients, including one with hepatocellular carcinoma and two with cutaneous melanoma.

TCRdb keeps only in-frame clones here, not all; method: immunoSEQ multiplex PCR. This sample has approximately 63,000 clones; around 91% occur once, and the top ten carry roughly 6.5%. On this clone: No antigen is known for it.

Germline CDR1 is SGHAT and CDR2 is FQNNGV. There are 10 residues in the CDR3. The ends were cut back, 3 bases at V and 4 bases at J, with 0 bases in the middle. Study-wide results and limits: Both CD4+ and CD8+ T cell populations in blood had undergone clonal expansion by week 6 at 0.1 to 3.0 mg/kg.

The clonotype comes from an adult with an advanced solid tumor such as melanoma, head and neck, liver or kidney cancer. Here the sequenced sample was CD4+ or CD8+ T cells sorted from blood, taken in a trial of the OX40 agonist ivuxolimab. The chain employs TRBV11-2 and TRBJ1-1; D ambiguous. CDR3 nucleotide sequence: TGTGCCAGCAGCTTCACTGAAGCTTTCTTT. It encodes CASSFTEAFF.